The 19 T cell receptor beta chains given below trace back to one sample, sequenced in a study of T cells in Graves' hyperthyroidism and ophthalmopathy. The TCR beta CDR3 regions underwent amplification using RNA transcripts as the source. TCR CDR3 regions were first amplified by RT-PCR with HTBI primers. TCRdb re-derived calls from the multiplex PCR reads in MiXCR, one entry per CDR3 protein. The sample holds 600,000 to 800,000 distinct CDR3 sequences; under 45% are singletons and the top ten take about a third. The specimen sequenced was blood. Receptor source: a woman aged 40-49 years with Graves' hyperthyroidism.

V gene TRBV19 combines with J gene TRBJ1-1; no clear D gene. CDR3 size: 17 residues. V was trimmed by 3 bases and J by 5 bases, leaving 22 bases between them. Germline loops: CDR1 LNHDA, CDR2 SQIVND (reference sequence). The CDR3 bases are TGTGCCAGTAGTATCCCCGGGCCTAGCGGAGAGTGGACTGAAGCTTTCTTT. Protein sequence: CASSIPGPSGEWTEAFF.

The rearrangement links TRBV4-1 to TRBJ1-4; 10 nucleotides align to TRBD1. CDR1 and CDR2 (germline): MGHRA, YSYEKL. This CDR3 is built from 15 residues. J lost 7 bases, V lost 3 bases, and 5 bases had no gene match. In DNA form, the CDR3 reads TGCGCCAGCAGCCAGTCCGGGACAGGGGCTGAAAAACTGTTTTTT. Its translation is CASSQSGTGAEKLFF.

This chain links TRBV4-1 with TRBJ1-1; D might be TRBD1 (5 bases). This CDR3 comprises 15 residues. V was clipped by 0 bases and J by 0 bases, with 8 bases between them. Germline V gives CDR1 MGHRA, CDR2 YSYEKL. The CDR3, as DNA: TGCGCCAGCAGCCAAGAAACAGGATTGAACACTGAAGCTTTCTTT. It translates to CASSQETGLNTEAFF.

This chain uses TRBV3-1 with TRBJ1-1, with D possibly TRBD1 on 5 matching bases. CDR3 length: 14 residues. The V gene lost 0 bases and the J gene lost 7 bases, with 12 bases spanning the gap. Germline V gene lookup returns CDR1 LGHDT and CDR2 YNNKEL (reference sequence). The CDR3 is CASSQEEGRSEAFF. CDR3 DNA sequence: TGTGCCAGCAGCCAAGAAGAGGGGAGGAGTGAAGCTTTCTTT.

The chain's CDR3 is CASSPAGDRTNEQYF. CDR3 nucleotide sequence: TGTGCCAGCAGTCCCGCGGGGGATAGAACAAACGAGCAGTACTTC. This chain uses TRBV6-5 with TRBJ2-7; 7 bases agree with TRBD2. V lost 5 bases and J lost 5; bases outside the gene matches: 12. Germline V lookup: CDR1 MNHEY, CDR2 SVGAGI. The CDR3 sequence is 15 residues long.

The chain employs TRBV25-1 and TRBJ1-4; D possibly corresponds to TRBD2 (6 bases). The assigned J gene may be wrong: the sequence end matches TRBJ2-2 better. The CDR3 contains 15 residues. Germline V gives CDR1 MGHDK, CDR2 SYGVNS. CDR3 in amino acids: CASSEPGTRDEELFF. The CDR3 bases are TGTGCCAGCAGTGAACCCGGGACTCGGGACGAGGAGCTGTTTTTT.

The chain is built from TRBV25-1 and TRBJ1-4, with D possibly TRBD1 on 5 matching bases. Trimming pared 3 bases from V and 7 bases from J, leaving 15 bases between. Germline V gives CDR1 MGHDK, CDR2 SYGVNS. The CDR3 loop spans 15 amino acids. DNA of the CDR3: TGTGCCAGCAGTGACCCCGGGAGGGGTGGTGAAAAACTGTTTTTT. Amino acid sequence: CASSDPGRGGEKLFF.

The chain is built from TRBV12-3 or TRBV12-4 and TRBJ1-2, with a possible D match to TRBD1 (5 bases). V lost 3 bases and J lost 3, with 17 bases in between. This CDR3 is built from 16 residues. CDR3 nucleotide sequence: TGTGCCAGCAGTTTCCTCGGGACGGGGGACTACTATGGCTACACCTTC. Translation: CASSFLGTGDYYGYTF.

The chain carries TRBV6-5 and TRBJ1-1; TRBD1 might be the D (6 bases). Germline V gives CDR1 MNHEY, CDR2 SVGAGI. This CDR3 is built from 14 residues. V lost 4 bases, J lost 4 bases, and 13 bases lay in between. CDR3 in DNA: TGTGCCAGCAGTTCCCCGGGGGGCGGCACTGAAGCTTTCTTT. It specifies CASSSPGGGTEAFF.

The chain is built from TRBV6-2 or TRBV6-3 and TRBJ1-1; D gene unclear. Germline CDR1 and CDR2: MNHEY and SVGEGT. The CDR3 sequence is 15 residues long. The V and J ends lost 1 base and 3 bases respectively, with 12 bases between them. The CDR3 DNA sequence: TGTGCCAGCAGTTACTTCCCAGTCCCCTACACTGAAGCTTTCTTT. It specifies CASSYFPVPYTEAFF.

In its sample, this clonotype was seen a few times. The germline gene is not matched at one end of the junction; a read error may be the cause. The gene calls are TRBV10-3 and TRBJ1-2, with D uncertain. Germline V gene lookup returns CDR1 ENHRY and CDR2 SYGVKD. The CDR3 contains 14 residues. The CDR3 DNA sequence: TGTGCCAGCAGTTCTCCACCGGCGGCCTATGGCTACACCTTC. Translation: CASSSPPAAYGYTF.

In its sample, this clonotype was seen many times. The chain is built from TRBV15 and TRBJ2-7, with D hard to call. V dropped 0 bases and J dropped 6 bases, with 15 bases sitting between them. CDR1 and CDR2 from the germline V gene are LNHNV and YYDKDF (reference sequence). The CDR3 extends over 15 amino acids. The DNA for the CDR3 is TGTGCCACCAGCAGAGATTTGGGGATTGGGATCGAGCAGTACTTC. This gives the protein CATSRDLGIGIEQYF.

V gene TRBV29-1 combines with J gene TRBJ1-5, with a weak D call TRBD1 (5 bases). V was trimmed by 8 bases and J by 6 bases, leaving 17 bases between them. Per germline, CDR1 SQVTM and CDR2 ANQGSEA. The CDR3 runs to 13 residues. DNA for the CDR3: TGCAGCTTGGGCGGGGGGACGGGTCAGCCCCAGCATTTT. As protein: CSLGGGTGQPQHF.

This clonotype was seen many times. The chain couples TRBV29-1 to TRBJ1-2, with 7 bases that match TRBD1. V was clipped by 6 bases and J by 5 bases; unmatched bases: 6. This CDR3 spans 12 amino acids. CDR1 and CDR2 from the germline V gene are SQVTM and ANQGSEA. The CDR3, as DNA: TGCAGCGTAACAGGGGCTGGGTATGGCTACACCTTC. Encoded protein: CSVTGAGYGYTF.

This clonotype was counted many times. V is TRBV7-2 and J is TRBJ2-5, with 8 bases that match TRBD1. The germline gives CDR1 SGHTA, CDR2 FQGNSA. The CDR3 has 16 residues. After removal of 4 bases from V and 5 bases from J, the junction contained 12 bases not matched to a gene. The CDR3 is CASSSTRQGTRETQYF. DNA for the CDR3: TGTGCCAGCAGCTCTACCCGACAGGGGACGAGGGAGACCCAGTACTTC.

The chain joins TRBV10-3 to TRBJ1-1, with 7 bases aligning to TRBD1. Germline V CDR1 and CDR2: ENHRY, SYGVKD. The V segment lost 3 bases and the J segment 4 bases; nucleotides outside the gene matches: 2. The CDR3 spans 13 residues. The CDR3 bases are TGTGCCATCAGTGACTCAGGGGGCACTGAAGCTTTCTTT. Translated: CAISDSGGTEAFF.

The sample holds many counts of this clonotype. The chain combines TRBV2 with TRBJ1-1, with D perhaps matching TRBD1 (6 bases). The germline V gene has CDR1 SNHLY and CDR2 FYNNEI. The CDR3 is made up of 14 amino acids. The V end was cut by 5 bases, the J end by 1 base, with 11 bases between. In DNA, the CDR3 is TGTGCCAGCAGTTACAGGGTACCGAACACTGAAGCTTTCTTT. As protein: CASSYRVPNTEAFF.

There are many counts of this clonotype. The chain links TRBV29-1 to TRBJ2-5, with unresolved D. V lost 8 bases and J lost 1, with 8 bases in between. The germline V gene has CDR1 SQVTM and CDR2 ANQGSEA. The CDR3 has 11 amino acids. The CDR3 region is CSIQPQETQYF. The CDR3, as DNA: TGCAGCATCCAGCCCCAAGAGACCCAGTACTTC.

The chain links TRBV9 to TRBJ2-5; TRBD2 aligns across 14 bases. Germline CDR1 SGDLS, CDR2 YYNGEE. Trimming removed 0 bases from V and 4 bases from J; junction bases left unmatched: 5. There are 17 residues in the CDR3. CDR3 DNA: TGTGCCAGCAGCGTAGGCTTGACTAGCGGGAGGGGAGAGACCCAGTACTTC. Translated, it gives CASSVGLTSGRGETQYF.